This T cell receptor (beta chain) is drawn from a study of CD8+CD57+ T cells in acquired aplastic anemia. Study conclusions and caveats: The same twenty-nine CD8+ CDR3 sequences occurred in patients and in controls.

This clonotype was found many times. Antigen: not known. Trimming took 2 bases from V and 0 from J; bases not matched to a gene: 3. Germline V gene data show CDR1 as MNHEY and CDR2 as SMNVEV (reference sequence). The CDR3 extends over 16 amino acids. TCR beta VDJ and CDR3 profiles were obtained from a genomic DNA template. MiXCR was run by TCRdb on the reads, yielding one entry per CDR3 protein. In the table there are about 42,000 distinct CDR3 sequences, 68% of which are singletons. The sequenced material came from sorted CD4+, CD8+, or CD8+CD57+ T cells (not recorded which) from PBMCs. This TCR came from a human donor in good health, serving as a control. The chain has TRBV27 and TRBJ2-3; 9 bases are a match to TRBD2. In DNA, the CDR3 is TGTGCCAGCAGTTTAGTGCTAGCGGGGAGCACAGATACGCAGTATTTT. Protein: CASSLVLAGSTDTQYF.